This TCR beta chain was obtained from a study of cytomegalovirus exposure and HLA in healthy donors. The PCR ran on 60 Vbeta and 13 Jbeta primers. Some clones are missing from TCRdb's copy, which holds only in-frame ones; the method was immunoSEQ multiplex PCR. Of 170,000 or so clones in the sample, around 80% were seen once. The CDR3 extends over 14 amino acids. Trimming cost V 5 bases and J 2 bases; bases outside gene matches: 5. Germline CDR1 is MNHEY and CDR2 is SVGAGI. Sequencing input: PBMCs. The chain employs TRBV6-5 and TRBJ2-7, with 8 nucleotides matching TRBD1. This sequence originates from a man younger than 35 in good health and CMV-seronegative. DNA of the CDR3: TGTGCCAGCAGTACCGACAGGGGCCCCTACGAGCAGTACTTC. Translated: CASSTDRGPYEQYF.